This T cell receptor (beta chain) was sequenced during a study of blood T cells in healthy people across ages. Study context: Roughly one uniquely barcoded beta molecule per two T cells was captured.

Whenever a sample was processed, at least 6.5 million PBMCs were isolated. A second PCR of about 7 to 12 cycles used a sample-barcoded 5' primer and a J-beta primer mix. A single record per CDR3 protein comes from TCRdb applying MiXCR to the 5' RACE reads. The sample yields 850,000 to 1,000,000 distinct CDR3 sequences, 51% seen once. The V segment lost 5 bases and the J segment 4 bases; nucleotides outside the gene matches: 7. CDR3 length: 14 amino acids. Germline V lookup: CDR1 SGHRS, CDR2 YFSETQ. The TCR originated in a woman between 55 and 75 years old in good health. The rearrangement uses TRBV5-1 and TRBJ1-2, with 8 bases that match TRBD1. Material for sequencing was blood. Written as DNA, the CDR3 is TGCGCCAGCAGGTCGAGGACAGGGTCCTATGGCTACACCTTC. It yields the protein CASRSRTGSYGYTF. Complete variable domain (other parts from reference TRBV5-1 and TRBJ1-2): KAGVTQTPRYLIKTRGQQVTLSCSPISGHRSVSWYQQTPGQGLQFLFEYFSETQRNKGNFPGRFSGRQFSNSRSEMNVSTLELGDSALYLCASRSRTGSYGYTFGSGTRLTVV.